One sample yielded the 23 T cell receptor beta chains listed below, sequenced in a study of T cells in women clearing cervical HPV infection. This table comes from immunoSEQ multiplex PCR, and its TCRdb copy is limited to in-frame clones, with some not included. The sample has 40,000 or so clones. Material for sequencing was blood buffy coat. The receptor source for this set is a woman between 18 and 70 years old with a cervical HPV16 infection that either progressed to CIN3+ or cleared (not recorded which).

This clone is classed as medium-sized (0.01 to 0.1%) by frequency. Coverage ceases 3 residues before the CDR3 finishes, and the germline J gene fills in the end. The chain couples TRBV7-9 to TRBJ1-2; 7 nucleotides align to TRBD1. J was trimmed by 4 bases and V by 5 bases; bases with no gene match: 10. CDR3 length: 15 residues. Per germline, CDR1 SEHNR and CDR2 FQNEAQ (reference sequence). Incomplete CDR3 DNA: TGTGCCAGCAGCCTAACGGGACAGCGATTCTATGGC. Translated, it gives CASSLTGQRFYG. In full, the CDR3 reads CASSLTGQRFYGYTF.

Comment on this clone: The read halts 3 residues ahead of the CDR3 end, with the missing end drawn from the germline J gene. The chain combines TRBV5-1 with TRBJ1-3, with D unclear. The germline gives CDR1 SGHRS, CDR2 YFSETQ. The CDR3 has 15 amino acids. V shed 3 bases and J shed 0 bases, with 10 bases lying between them. The DNA read from the CDR3 is TGCGCCAGCAGCTCGAACATGTTCTCTGGAAACACC. Its protein is CASSSNMFSGNT. The entire CDR3 protein reads CASSSNMFSGNTIYF.

A word on this clone: The read gets to within 3 residues of the CDR3 end, and the germline J gene fills in the rest. The chain is built from TRBV7-6 and TRBJ1-5; possible D gene TRBD1, 5 bases. Between the trimmed V and J ends, which lost 3 bases and 5 bases, there was a span of 8 bases. The CDR3 extends over 13 amino acids. Per germline, CDR1 SGHVS and CDR2 FNYEAQ. The DNA read from the CDR3 is TGTGCCAGCAGCTTGTGGGGGGATCAGCCC. Its protein is CASSLWGDQP. The CDR3 in its entirety is CASSLWGDQPQHF.

As concerns this clone: The CDR3 extends 3 residues past the end of the read, so its final part is completed from the germline J gene. The chain recombines TRBV4-1 with TRBJ1-6, with D possibly matching TRBD1 (5 bases). This CDR3 spans 16 amino acids. Per germline, CDR1 MGHRA and CDR2 YSYEKL. V was trimmed by 0 bases and J by 9 bases, leaving 15 bases between them. The CDR3 sequence is CASSQDWRGKGSPLHF. CDR3 DNA, as far as it was read: TGCGCCAGCAGCCAAGATTGGCGGGGGAAGGGTTCACCC.

In regard to this clone: The CDR3 end falls 3 residues outside the read, so it is completed with the germline J gene. V gene TRBV10-1 combines with J gene TRBJ2-7; 8 bases align to TRBD2. CDR3 length: 13 residues. CDR1 and CDR2 from the germline V gene are WNHNN and SYGVQD (reference sequence). V was pared by 3 bases and J by 3 bases, with 1 base of the junction left unmatched. Incomplete CDR3 DNA: TGCGCCAGCAGTGACAGCGGGAGCTACGAG. As protein: CASSDSGSYE. From start to end, the CDR3 is CASSDSGSYEQYF.

About this clone itself: At one end, the junction sequence differs from germline, possibly due to a read error. The sequence runs out 3 residues before the end of the CDR3; the remainder is reconstructed from the germline J gene. This chain connects TRBV2 to TRBJ1-1, with 7 bases aligning to TRBD1. The CDR3 runs 14 residues. Per the germline V gene, CDR1 is SNHLY and CDR2 is FYNNEI. CDR3 region: CAGSGGTVNTEAFF. The sequenced part of the CDR3 DNA is TGTGCCGGCAGTGGGGGGACAGTTAACACTGAA.

Regarding this clone: The read finishes 3 residues shy of the CDR3 end, and the germline J gene is used to complete it. J is TRBJ2-7 and V is TRBV6-1; 10 bases match TRBD2. J gave up 6 bases and V 4 bases, and 9 bases lay outside the gene matches. Germline values: CDR1 MNHNS, CDR2 SASEGT. The CDR3 covers 15 residues. The CDR3 is CASSASGTSVVEQYF. The sequenced CDR3 bases are TGTGCCAGCAGTGCTTCCGGGACTAGCGTTGTCGAG.

A note on this clone: The observed sequence ends 3 residues before the CDR3 terminus, with the missing tail filled in from the germline J gene. The rearrangement uses TRBV12-3 or TRBV12-4 and TRBJ2-3, with TRBD2 identical over 7 bases. J lost 5 bases, V lost 3 bases, and 8 bases had no gene match. The CDR3 has 15 residues. Incomplete CDR3 DNA: TGTGCCAGCAGTTTGCCGGGACTACGACAAGATACG. Translating gives CASSLPGLRQDT. The whole CDR3 is CASSLPGLRQDTQYF.

Turning to this clone: With the read ending 3 residues before the CDR3 end, the germline J gene is used to fill in that end. The J gene is TRBJ1-5, the V gene TRBV7-6; 7 positions match TRBD1. The CDR3 extends over 15 amino acids. CDR1 and CDR2 (germline): SGHVS, FNYEAQ. With V trimmed by 5 bases and J by 0 bases, 4 bases remained unmatched. The DNA read from the CDR3 is TGTGCCAGCAGCCGGGACAGCAATAGCAATCAGCCC. Its protein product is CASSRDSNSNQP. The whole CDR3 sequence is CASSRDSNSNQPQHF.

In regard to this clone: The CDR3 goes on 3 residues after the read ends, and that part is filled in from the germline J gene. J is TRBJ2-7 and V is TRBV12-3 or TRBV12-4; D possibly uses TRBD1 or TRBD2 (5 bases each). The CDR3 totals 13 residues. V was clipped by 3 bases and J by 5 bases, with 11 bases between them. The CDR3 sequence is CASSFEGRDEQYF. The sequenced part of the CDR3 DNA is TGTGCCAGCAGTTTCGAGGGGAGAGACGAG.

As regards this clone: The read falls 3 residues short of the CDR3 end, and the missing part is taken from the germline J gene. The chain carries TRBV30 and TRBJ1-2; no clear D. The germline CDR1 and CDR2 sequences are GTSNPN and SVGIG (reference sequence). The CDR3 extends over 14 amino acids. The CDR3 protein is CAWSTGSQSYDYTF. The sequenced part of the CDR3 DNA is TGTGCCTGGAGTACCGGGTCCCAGAGCTACGAC.

Points on this clone: The CDR3 is cut off 3 residues early in the read; its end comes from the germline J gene. J is TRBJ1-4 and V is TRBV20-1; the D gene is possibly TRBD1 (6 bases). The V end was cut by 3 bases, the J end by 1 base, with 15 bases between. This CDR3 has 16 amino acids. Germline CDR1 reads DFQATT; CDR2 reads SNEGSKA (reference sequence). Partial CDR3 DNA: TGCAGTGCTAGTGGGGCGGGGGCGATAACTAATGAAAAA. Protein: CSASGAGAITNEK. The complete CDR3 reads CSASGAGAITNEKLFF.

Comment on this clone: Read sequence stops 3 residues before the CDR3 end, and the germline J gene provides the missing end. V usage is TRBV7-9 and J usage is TRBJ2-4; tentatively, D is TRBD1 (6 bases). This CDR3 spans 12 amino acids. CDR1 and CDR2 (germline): SEHNR, FQNEAQ (reference sequence). The DNA read from the CDR3 is TGTGCCAGCAGCATCTCAGGGGATGGT. It encodes CASSISGDG. The full CDR3 protein is CASSISGDGQYF.

About this clone: The CDR3 end falls 3 residues outside the read, so it is completed with the germline J gene. This chain joins TRBV5-1 and TRBJ2-7; 8 bases are a match to TRBD1. CDR1 is SGHRS and CDR2 is YFSETQ in the germline V gene. The trim removed 1 base at V and 5 bases at J, leaving 11 bases unmatched. CDR3 size: 16 residues. This CDR3 is CASSLNGGTGGNEQYF. The DNA read from the CDR3 is TGCGCCAGCAGCTTGAACGGAGGGACAGGCGGTAACGAG.

In the case of this clone: Read coverage stops 3 residues before the CDR3 terminus; the germline J gene supplies the remainder. The gene calls are TRBV10-2 and TRBJ2-5, with D possibly being TRBD2 (5 bases). V lost 6 bases to trimming and J lost 5 bases, with 7 bases between them. CDR3 length: 11 amino acids. Germline CDR1 is WSHSY and CDR2 is SAAADI. CDR3: CASRGGETQYF. CDR3 bases read: TGCGCCAGCAGGGGCGGGGAGACC.

Of note for this clone: The CDR3 extends 3 residues past the end of the read, so its final part is completed from the germline J gene. The chain has TRBV7-9 and TRBJ2-3, with D hard to call. Germline loops: CDR1 SEHNR, CDR2 FQNEAQ (reference sequence). Trimming took 4 bases from V and 0 from J, leaving 11 bases between them. The CDR3 spans 15 residues. The CDR3: CASSSYSTSTDTQYF. The CDR3 bases that were read are TGTGCCAGCAGCTCATACAGTACTAGCACAGATACG.

Concerning this clone: The read ends 3 residues before the CDR3 terminus; that terminus is restored from the germline J gene. The V gene is TRBV5-1, the J gene TRBJ2-7, with 15 bases that match TRBD2. The CDR3 is 18 residues long. Trimming cost V 4 bases and J 1 base; bases outside gene matches: 9. The germline V gene has CDR1 SGHRS and CDR2 YFSETQ. The sequenced part of the CDR3 DNA is TGCGCCAGCAGCACCTGGACTAGCGGGGGGGTCGATTCCTACGAG. Translated: CASSTWTSGGVDSYE. The whole CDR3 sequence reads CASSTWTSGGVDSYEQYF.

As for this clone: The read comes to an end 3 residues before the CDR3 does, leaving the germline J gene to fill in the end. The rearrangement uses TRBV14 and TRBJ1-2; 11 nucleotides line up with TRBD1. In germline, CDR1 is SGHDN, CDR2 FVKESK. After removal of 4 bases from V and 7 bases from J, the junction contained 5 bases not matched to a gene. The CDR3 covers 14 residues. The CDR3 bases that were read are TGTGCCAGCAGCCGAAGGACAGGGGGCTTTGGC. Amino acid sequence: CASSRRTGGFG. The whole CDR3 reads CASSRRTGGFGYTF. Drawing the rest from reference TRBV14 and TRBJ1-2, the complete variable domain is EAGVTQFPSHSVIEKGQTVTLRCDPISGHDNLYWYRRVMGKEIKFLLHFVKESKQDESGMPNNRFLAERTGGTYSTLKVQPAELEDSGVYFCASSRRTGGFGYTFGSGTRLTVV.

A word on this clone: The CDR3 end falls 3 residues outside the read, so it is completed with the germline J gene. This chain uses TRBV5-1 with TRBJ2-7; D is possibly TRBD1 (6 bases). Trimming took 4 bases from V and 2 from J, leaving 13 bases between them. Germline CDR1 reads SGHRS; CDR2 reads YFSETQ. The CDR3 totals 14 residues. The chain's CDR3 is CASSLPGTTYEQYF. Partial CDR3 DNA: TGCGCCAGCAGCCTGCCCGGGACAACCTACGAG.

In regard to this clone: The read stops 3 residues short of the end of the CDR3; the missing end is completed from the germline J gene. This chain joins TRBV6-2 or TRBV6-3 and TRBJ1-2, with D maybe TRBD1 (6 bases). From germline, CDR1 is MNHEY and CDR2 SVGEGT. This CDR3 region has 16 residues. The CDR3 DNA, read in part, is TGTGCCAGCAGTTACTCGACTCTTCAGGGGCCCATCGGC. This gives the protein CASSYSTLQGPIG. The whole CDR3 sequence reads CASSYSTLQGPIGYTF.

About this clone itself: The read terminates 3 residues ahead of where the CDR3 ends, so the germline J gene completes it. V gene TRBV20-1 combines with J gene TRBJ2-5, with a possible D match to TRBD2 (6 bases). The germline CDR1 and CDR2 sequences are DFQATT and SNEGSKA (reference sequence). The V and J ends lost 7 bases and 5 bases respectively, with 14 bases between them. The CDR3 has 12 amino acids. The part of the CDR3 DNA that was read is TGCAGTGTTTTAGCGGTTGGGGAGACC. It yields the protein CSVLAVGET. The full-length CDR3 reads as CSVLAVGETQYF.

A remark on this clone: The read ends 3 residues early relative to the CDR3; the germline J gene fills the gap. V gene TRBV7-9 combines with J gene TRBJ2-7; 8 bases map to TRBD1. The length of the CDR3 is 14 residues. The V and J ends lost 2 bases and 6 bases, in that order; junction bases with no gene match: 6. Per the germline V gene, CDR1 is SEHNR and CDR2 is FQNEAQ (reference sequence). The chain's CDR3 is CASSLSPGTGEQYF. Incomplete CDR3 DNA: TGTGCCAGCAGCTTATCCCCGGGGACAGGCGAG.

Note on this clone: The read stops 3 residues short of the end of the CDR3; the missing end is completed from the germline J gene. The chain couples TRBV19 to TRBJ1-5, with no clear D. There are 14 residues in the CDR3. Germline lookup yields CDR1 LNHDA and CDR2 SQIVND (reference sequence). CDR3 sequence: CASSINTGDGPQHF. CDR3 DNA, as far as it was read: TGTGCCAGTAGTATTAACACCGGGGATGGACCC.